This T cell receptor (beta chain) was recovered during a study of neurological immune-mediated disorders. CDR1 and CDR2 from the germline V gene are SGHAT and FQNNGV. The junction had 10 bases not matched to a gene; V was cut back by 0 bases and J by 3 bases. CDR3 length: 18 amino acids. This clonotype was seen at least ten times. No antigen is known for it. Study results and limitations: The study found the most TCR clonal expansion in HTLV-1-associated myelopathy and the least in multiple sclerosis, below healthy controls. Private repertoires in all groups were suggested by the finding that expanded clones across subjects shared no CDR3 amino acid sequences.

With 10-nucleotide random UMIs included, cDNA was synthesized by 5'RACE. Sequencing of 15-18 subjects in each run yielded over 170 million TCR-beta sequences. MiXCR, applied by TCRdb to the 5' RACE reads, yields one record per CDR3 protein. Of about 77,000 distinct CDR3 sequences in the sample, around 9.9% are singletons; the top ten hold 1.5% to 2%. The V and J genes are TRBV11-2 and TRBJ2-3; 9 positions match TRBD1. The TCR originated in a man aged 50 to 59 in good health. Sequencing was done on a sample of PBMCs. This chain's CDR3 is CASSLDLGLQGATDTQYF. The CDR3 DNA reads TGTGCCAGCAGCTTAGATTTAGGTCTACAGGGGGCAACAGATACGCAGTATTTT. The full variable domain, rest sourced from reference TRBV11-2 and TRBJ2-3, is EAGVAQSPRYKIIEKRQSVAFWCNPISGHATLYWYQQILGQGPKLLIQFQNNGVVDDSQLPKDRFSAERLKGVDSTLKIQPAKLEDSAVYLCASSLDLGLQGATDTQYFGPGTRLTVL.